What follows are 25 T cell receptor beta chains derived from one specimen sequenced in a study of blood T cell repertoires in COVID-19. Measured with immunoSEQ multiplex PCR; TCRdb has only the in-frame clones, and not every one. The sample lists hundreds of thousands of clones; approximately 86% were seen once. Sequencing was carried out using PBMCs or T cells enriched from blood (not recorded which). These receptors originate from a woman in her thirties who had recovered from COVID-19.

The V call is TRBV27, the J call TRBJ1-2, with 9 nucleotides matching TRBD1. This CDR3 has 12 residues. Germline CDR1 is MNHEY and CDR2 is SMNVEV (reference sequence). J gave up 5 bases and V 10 bases, and 5 bases lay outside the gene matches. The CDR3 here is CATADRGYGYTF. In DNA form, the CDR3 reads TGTGCCACCGCGGACAGGGGATATGGCTACACCTTC.

DNA of the CDR3: TGTGCCAGCACAAGCACAGATACGCAGTATTTT. The encoded protein is CASTSTDTQYF. V gene TRBV25-1 combines with J gene TRBJ2-3; D not certain. The CDR3 is 11 amino acids. Germline CDR1 and CDR2: MGHDK and SYGVNS. Trimming took off 7 bases at V and 0 bases at J, with 2 bases between the two ends.

This clone was observed once. The chain employs TRBV7-2 and TRBJ2-7; 12 bases fit TRBD2. The V segment lost 4 bases and the J segment 7 bases; nucleotides outside the gene matches: 8. Germline CDR1 is SGHTA and CDR2 is FQGNSA. The CDR3 length is 15 residues. The CDR3 DNA is TGTGCCAGCAGCTCACGACTAGCGGGGGCGCAGGAGCAGTACTTC. Its protein is CASSSRLAGAQEQYF.

The rearrangement joins TRBV3-1 (or the pseudogene TRBV3-2) to TRBJ1-2; no reliable D call. Trimming removed 4 bases from V and 8 bases from J, with 14 bases in between. This CDR3 spans 13 amino acids. The germline CDR1 and CDR2 sequences are LGHDT and YNNKEL (reference sequence). Written as DNA, the CDR3 is TGTGCCAGCAGCCCTAGGGAGGTGGGGGGCTACACCTTC. Its protein is CASSPREVGGYTF.

The rearrangement links TRBV2 to TRBJ2-7; 7 bases agree with TRBD1. With 5 bases clipped from V and 0 bases from J, the junction kept 7 bases outside the gene matches. Germline lookup yields CDR1 SNHLY and CDR2 FYNNEI. The length of the CDR3 is 15 residues. CDR3 amino acids: CASSLYRGGSYEQYF. The DNA of the CDR3 is TGTGCCAGCAGTTTATACAGGGGCGGCTCCTACGAGCAGTACTTC.

The rearrangement joins TRBV10-3 to TRBJ1-1, with 8 bases fitting TRBD1. The trim removed 6 bases at V and 4 bases at J, leaving 7 bases unmatched. Germline CDR1 and CDR2: ENHRY and SYGVKD. The CDR3 consists of 14 residues. The CDR3 DNA follows: TGTGCCATCAGGGCGACAGGGGAAGGCACTGAAGCTTTCTTT. This encodes CAIRATGEGTEAFF.

The chain couples TRBV2 to TRBJ2-1; 10 bases fit TRBD2. The CDR3 covers 16 residues. Germline assignment: CDR1 SNHLY and CDR2 FYNNEI. Trimming took 1 base from V and 9 from J; bases not matched to a gene: 9. CDR3 sequence (DNA): TGTGCCAGCAGTGAAGGGGGGCTAGCGGGAGTTGGTGAGCAGTTCTTC. Translating it yields CASSEGGLAGVGEQFF.

For the CDR3, the DNA is TGTGCCAGCATCCCCATGAAGGCGGGCGCGAACACCGGGGAGCTGTTTTTT. This codes for CASIPMKAGANTGELFF. The chain recombines TRBV21-1 with TRBJ2-2; TRBD2 reflects the table's D call only, with no check against the DNA. TRBV21-1 counts as a pseudogene. The CDR3 totals 17 residues.

The chain has TRBV5-6 and TRBJ2-7, with a tentative D call TRBD1 (6 bases). This CDR3 contains 14 residues. Trimming pared 7 bases from V and 1 base from J, leaving 15 bases between. Germline CDR1 and CDR2: SGHDT and YYEEEE. The CDR3 DNA sequence: TGTGCCAGCCAACCGTGGGGGCAGTCCTACGAGCAGTACTTC. Translating gives CASQPWGQSYEQYF.

This sequence joins TRBV19 and TRBJ1-1; D might be TRBD1 (5 bases). Germline-derived CDR1 and CDR2 are LNHDA and SQIVND (reference sequence). Trimming removed 7 bases from V and 3 bases from J, with 15 bases in between. The CDR3 has 14 residues. CDR3 sequence reads: CASMYWGGDTEAFF. In DNA form, the CDR3 reads TGTGCCAGTATGTATTGGGGCGGTGACACTGAAGCTTTCTTT.

This clone was observed a handful of times. This chain links TRBV18 with TRBJ1-2, with TRBD1 matching 9 bases. Trimming cost V 6 bases and J 6 bases; bases outside gene matches: 5. The CDR3 runs 13 residues. Germline V gene lookup returns CDR1 KGHSH and CDR2 LQKENI. The chain's CDR3 is CASSPTGGDGYTF. The CDR3 bases are TGTGCCAGCTCTCCTACAGGGGGCGATGGCTACACCTTC.

The chain employs TRBV19 and TRBJ1-2; tentatively, D is TRBD1 (5 bases). This CDR3 region has 13 residues. Germline V gene sequence: CDR1 LNHDA, CDR2 SQIVND (reference sequence). The ends were cut back, 6 bases at V and 5 bases at J, with 13 bases in the middle. This chain's CDR3 is CASSPDSSYGYTF. As DNA, the CDR3 is TGTGCCAGTAGCCCCGACAGCTCTTATGGCTACACCTTC.

The rearrangement uses TRBV4-1 and TRBJ2-7, with TRBD1 as a possible D gene (5 bases). The CDR3 has 16 residues. Germline loops: CDR1 MGHRA, CDR2 YSYEKL. Deletions cut 1 base from V and 0 bases from J, with 13 bases between. The CDR3 sequence: CASSQVQGRSSYEQYF. The CDR3 nucleotides read TGCGCCAGCAGCCAAGTTCAGGGAAGGAGCTCCTACGAGCAGTACTTC.

This sequence joins TRBV7-3 and TRBJ1-6; 7 bases are shared with TRBD1. The V gene end was trimmed by 2 bases and the J gene end by 5 bases; junction bases not matched to a gene: 3. Germline CDR1 and CDR2: SGHTA and FQGTGA. CDR3 length: 15 residues. CDR3 coding DNA: TGTGCCAGCAGCTTACGGGACAGTCATAATTCACCCCTCCACTTT. Translating gives CASSLRDSHNSPLHF.

This rearrangement joins TRBV7-8 to TRBJ2-3, with 10 nucleotides matching TRBD1. Trimming took 8 bases from V and 5 from J; bases not matched to a gene: 16. The CDR3 sequence is 17 residues long. Germline lookup yields CDR1 SGHVS and CDR2 FQNEAQ. The CDR3 sequence: CASSLRAGTGDRDTQYF. CDR3 DNA sequence: TGTGCCAGCTCACTCCGAGCCGGGACAGGGGATAGAGATACGCAGTATTTT.

The rearrangement uses TRBV24-1 and TRBJ2-1; 10 positions match TRBD2. The V gene's germline CDR1 is KGHDR and CDR2 SFDVKD. V was clipped by 10 bases and J by 13 bases; unmatched bases: 3. This CDR3 is 10 amino acids long. CDR3 amino acids: CATQRGGQFF. The CDR3 region has the DNA TGTGCCACACAGCGGGGGGGACAGTTCTTC.

This clone was seen only once. V is TRBV6-5 and J is TRBJ1-4; 8 positions match TRBD1. Germline V gene sequence: CDR1 MNHEY, CDR2 SVGAGI. The CDR3 contains 15 residues. The V segment lost 2 bases and the J segment 8 bases; nucleotides outside the gene matches: 7. In DNA, the CDR3 is TGTGCCAGCAGTTACGCAGGGACAGGCCGCGAAAAACTGTTTTTT. Translated, it gives CASSYAGTGREKLFF.

The rearrangement uses TRBV30 and TRBJ2-2; D is uncertain. The germline CDR1 and CDR2 sequences are GTSNPN and SVGIG (reference sequence). V lost 1 base and J lost 0, with 3 bases in between. The CDR3 is 13 amino acids. This CDR3 reads CAWSATNTGELFF. As DNA, the CDR3 is TGTGCCTGGAGTGCCACGAACACCGGGGAGCTGTTTTTT.

The DNA for the CDR3 is TGTGCCAGCAGTTTCCCGACCTGGGCGGGCACTGAAGCTTTCTTT. Translation: CASSFPTWAGTEAFF. The genes are TRBV6-2 or TRBV6-3 and TRBJ1-1, with D unclear. Per germline, CDR1 MNHEY and CDR2 SVGEGT. The CDR3 runs 15 residues. Trimming pared 4 bases from V and 4 bases from J, leaving 16 bases between.

CDR3 sequence (DNA): TGTGCCAGCAGCTTGGGACAGATGAACACTGAAGCTTTCTTT. Its translation is CASSLGQMNTEAFF. The V gene is TRBV7-6, the J gene TRBJ1-1; 7 bases fit TRBD1. With V trimmed by 3 bases and J by 0 bases, 1 base remained unmatched. The germline CDR1 and CDR2 sequences are SGHVS and FNYEAQ. The CDR3 totals 14 residues.

CDR3 amino acids: CASSSRQVYEQYF. CDR3 sequence (DNA): TGTGCCAGCAGCTCAAGACAGGTCTACGAGCAGTACTTC. V usage is TRBV11-3 and J usage is TRBJ2-7; weak D call: TRBD1 (6 bases). CDR3 length: 13 residues. Germline CDR1 SGHNT, CDR2 YENEEA. The V end was cut by 4 bases, the J end by 3 bases, with 10 bases between. The full variable domain, in which reference TRBV11-3 and TRBJ2-7 provide the parts outside the CDR3, is EAGVVQSPRYKIIEKKQPVAFWCNPISGHNTLYWYLQNLGQGPELLIRYENEEAVDDSQLPKDRFSAERLKGVDSTLKIQPAELGDSAVYLCASSSRQVYEQYFGPGTRLTVT.

This sequence joins TRBV11-3 and TRBJ2-2, with TRBD2 matching 14 bases. The CDR3 contains 17 residues. Germline lookup yields CDR1 SGHNT and CDR2 YENEEA. Trimming cost V 5 bases and J 3 bases; bases outside gene matches: 5. The DNA for the CDR3 is TGTGCCAGCAGCCGAGGACTAGCGGGGGGCTACACCGGGGAGCTGTTTTTT. It yields the protein CASSRGLAGGYTGELFF.

The chain uses TRBV10-1 and TRBJ2-3; D might be TRBD2 (6 bases). The V gene's germline CDR1 is WNHNN and CDR2 SYGVQD (reference sequence). Trimming pared 0 bases from V and 2 bases from J, leaving 18 bases between. The CDR3 spans 18 residues. The DNA of the CDR3 is TGCGCCAGCAGTGAGTCGGGGCCGCGGGGAAAGGCCACAGATACGCAGTATTTT. Translation: CASSESGPRGKATDTQYF.

This clone was counted once. The rearrangement links TRBV27 to TRBJ1-5; D gene unclear. CDR1 is MNHEY, CDR2 SMNVEV, per germline (reference sequence). Between the trimmed V and J ends, which lost 1 base and 1 base, there was a span of 5 bases. This CDR3 comprises 14 residues. CDR3 coding DNA: TGTGCCAGCAGTTTATATATGAGCAATCAGCCCCAGCATTTT. As protein: CASSLYMSNQPQHF.

The chain joins TRBV9 to TRBJ1-2; D perhaps matches TRBD1 (6 bases). The germline V gene has CDR1 SGDLS and CDR2 YYNGEE. The CDR3 covers 15 residues. Between the trimmed V and J ends, which lost 1 base and 6 bases, there was a span of 16 bases. This CDR3 is CASSVYVSGTNGYTF. CDR3 nucleotides: TGTGCCAGCAGCGTATATGTCTCTGGGACAAATGGCTACACCTTC.